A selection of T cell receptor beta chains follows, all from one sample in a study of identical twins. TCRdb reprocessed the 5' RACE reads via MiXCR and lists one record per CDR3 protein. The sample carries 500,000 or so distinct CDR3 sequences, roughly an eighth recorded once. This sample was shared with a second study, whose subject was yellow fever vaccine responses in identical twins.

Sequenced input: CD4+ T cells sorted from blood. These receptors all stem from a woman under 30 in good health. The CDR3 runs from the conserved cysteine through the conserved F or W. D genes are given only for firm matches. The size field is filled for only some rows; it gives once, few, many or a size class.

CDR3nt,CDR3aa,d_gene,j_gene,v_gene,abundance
TGTGCCAGCAGTGTCCAGGGAGGGGGGGCCAACGTCCTGACTTTC,CASSVQGGGANVLTF,TRBD2,TRBJ2-6,TRBV7-2,NA
TGTGCCAGCAGCCGACAACTGGGGGGTTACCGGGATGAGCAGTTCTTC,CASSRQLGGYRDEQFF,NA,TRBJ2-1,TRBV4-2,few
TGCAGTGCTAGAGAATCGGGCCAACGCTACACCTTC,CSARESGQRYTF,NA,TRBJ1-2,TRBV20-1,few
TGTGCCAGCAGCTTAGGTCAAGGAGACTATGGCTACACCTTC,CASSLGQGDYGYTF,NA,TRBJ1-2,TRBV7-9,many
TGCGCCAGCAGCTTCCGAGTGGGTATGGAGAACTATGGCTACACCTTC,CASSFRVGMENYGYTF,NA,TRBJ1-2,TRBV5-1,few
TGCAGCGTTACCCCGGGACAGAGATTCTACAATGAGCAGTTCTTC,CSVTPGQRFYNEQFF,TRBD1,TRBJ2-1,TRBV29-1,NA
TGCGCCAGCAGCCAAGCGGATACCGGGACAGGCAAAAACATTCAGTACTTC,CASSQADTGTGKNIQYF,TRBD1,TRBJ2-4,TRBV4-3,NA
TGTGCCAGCAGTCCTACCGGGACAGGGAGTTTTCAGCCCCAGCATTTT,CASSPTGTGSFQPQHF,TRBD1,TRBJ1-5,TRBV6-1,few
TGCGCCAGCAGCCAATCCCCAAGGACCCAAGTTACATACATTCAGTACTTC,CASSQSPRTQVTYIQYF,NA,TRBJ2-4,TRBV5-1,NA
TGTGCCACCAGCCCTGGGACTAGCGGTACCTACGAGCAGTACTTC,CATSPGTSGTYEQYF,TRBD2,TRBJ2-7,TRBV15,NA
TGCGCCAGCAGCTTGGACAGCCGCACAGATACGCAGTATTTT,CASSLDSRTDTQYF,NA,TRBJ2-3,TRBV5-1,many
TGTGCCAGCAGCTTTACTAGCGGGGGGATCAATGAGCAGTTCTTC,CASSFTSGGINEQFF,TRBD2,TRBJ2-1,TRBV7-9,NA
TGTGCCAGCAGTGCGGGACACCCGAACACCGGGGAGCTGTTTTTT,CASSAGHPNTGELFF,NA,TRBJ2-2,TRBV2,few
TGTGCTAGCAGCTCAGGGGAACGGCACACCGGGGAGCTGTTTTTT,CASSSGERHTGELFF,NA,TRBJ2-2,TRBV7-7,few
TGCAGCGTGGGGCCAGGAACGGCTGGGACCCAGTACTTC,CSVGPGTAGTQYF,NA,TRBJ2-5,TRBV29-1,NA
TGTGCCAGCAGCCCCCCCCGAGCCCAGGGAGATACGCAGTATTTT,CASSPPRAQGDTQYF,NA,TRBJ2-3,TRBV7-2,few
TGTGCCAGCAGTTACGGGGGACAGGGGTATCCCTACGAGCAGTACTTC,CASSYGGQGYPYEQYF,TRBD1,TRBJ2-7,TRBV6-5,NA
TGTGCCAGCTCACCCTCTAGCGGGAGGGTCTCCTACAATGAGCAGTTCTTC,CASSPSSGRVSYNEQFF,TRBD2,TRBJ2-1,TRBV18,many
TGCAGTGCTCCTCTAGCGGGGGTCTACAATGAGCAGTTCTTC,CSAPLAGVYNEQFF,TRBD2,TRBJ2-1,TRBV20-1,few
TGTGCCAGCAGTGACCCTCTAGCGGGAGGCTACGAGCAGTACTTC,CASSDPLAGGYEQYF,TRBD2,TRBJ2-7,TRBV6-2/TRBV6-3,NA
TGCGCCAGCAGCACTTCTACCGGGACTAGCGGGAGTTACGAGCAGTACTTC,CASSTSTGTSGSYEQYF,TRBD2,TRBJ2-7,TRBV5-1,many
TGTGCCACCAGCAGTCTCCTTGGGTCGCCCCAGCATTTT,CATSSLLGSPQHF,NA,TRBJ1-5,TRBV15,NA
TGTGCCAGCTCACCACCGAGGAATAAAGAGACCCAGTACTTC,CASSPPRNKETQYF,NA,TRBJ2-5,TRBV18,few
TGCGCCAGCAGCCAAGATGCGGGGGGCGGCAATCAGCCCCAGCATTTT,CASSQDAGGGNQPQHF,NA,TRBJ1-5,TRBV4-3,few
TGTGCCAGCAGCCCGTCCCCGGGGGTCGAGCAGTACTTC,CASSPSPGVEQYF,NA,TRBJ2-7,TRBV7-2,NA
TGTGCCAGCAGGGGACAGGAGGATTCCACTGAAGCTTTCTTT,CASRGQEDSTEAFF,TRBD1,TRBJ1-1,TRBV25-1,NA
TGCAGCGTTGAAGTCCGTATGACGGAATCGGGACAAGGAACTTACGAGCAGTACTTC,CSVEVRMTESGQGTYEQYF,NA,TRBJ2-7,TRBV29-1,NA
TGTGCCTGGAGTGGCGGGGTTTCTTCCCACTTT,CAWSGGVSSHF,NA,TRBJ1-6,TRBV30,few
TGCGCCAGCAGCTTGGAAGGGTCTCCAGGTGAAGCTTTCTTT,CASSLEGSPGEAFF,NA,TRBJ1-1,TRBV5-1,few
TGTGCCAGCAGGGGAACTGTCCTGGGACAGGTGAACACCGGGGAGCTGTTTTTT,CASRGTVLGQVNTGELFF,TRBD1,TRBJ2-2,TRBV11-2,NA
TGCAGCGGCCGGGGGGCAGATACGCAGTATTTT,CSGRGADTQYF,TRBD2,TRBJ2-3,TRBV29-1,NA
TGTGCCAGTAGTCTCCGGACTAGCGGGGGTTACAATGAGCAGTTCTTC,CASSLRTSGGYNEQFF,TRBD2,TRBJ2-1,TRBV19,few
TGTGCCAGCAGTGCAAGCGGGGGAGCCAAAAACATTCAGTACTTC,CASSASGGAKNIQYF,TRBD2,TRBJ2-4,TRBV12-3/TRBV12-4,few
TGTGCCAGCATTTCGGCGAGGGGACATTGGACTAGCGGGAAACACAATGAGCAGTTCTTC,CASISARGHWTSGKHNEQFF,TRBD2,TRBJ2-1,TRBV11-1,few
TGTGCCAGCAGCGTAGAGGGGACTAGTACCCACGAGCAGTACTTC,CASSVEGTSTHEQYF,TRBD2,TRBJ2-7,TRBV9,NA
TGTGCCAGCAGTCCCCTCAGCGAGAAGGAGACCCAGTACTTC,CASSPLSEKETQYF,NA,TRBJ2-5,TRBV6-2/TRBV6-3,few
TGTGCCAGCAGCTTAGGCAGGGGGCTGAACACTGAAGCTTTCTTT,CASSLGRGLNTEAFF,TRBD1,TRBJ1-1,TRBV7-2,NA
TGCAGCGTTGAAAGGGGGGGACTAGCGGGGAGTTACAATGAGCAGTTCTTC,CSVERGGLAGSYNEQFF,TRBD2,TRBJ2-1,TRBV29-1,many
TGTGCCAGCAGCCAATCAATGGGGGAGGAGAAGCAGTTCTTC,CASSQSMGEEKQFF,NA,TRBJ2-1,TRBV7-2,few
TGTGCCAGCTCACCGTACCTCATCCAGCCGGGACGGCCCTACTATGGCTACACCTTC,CASSPYLIQPGRPYYGYTF,NA,TRBJ1-2,TRBV18,NA